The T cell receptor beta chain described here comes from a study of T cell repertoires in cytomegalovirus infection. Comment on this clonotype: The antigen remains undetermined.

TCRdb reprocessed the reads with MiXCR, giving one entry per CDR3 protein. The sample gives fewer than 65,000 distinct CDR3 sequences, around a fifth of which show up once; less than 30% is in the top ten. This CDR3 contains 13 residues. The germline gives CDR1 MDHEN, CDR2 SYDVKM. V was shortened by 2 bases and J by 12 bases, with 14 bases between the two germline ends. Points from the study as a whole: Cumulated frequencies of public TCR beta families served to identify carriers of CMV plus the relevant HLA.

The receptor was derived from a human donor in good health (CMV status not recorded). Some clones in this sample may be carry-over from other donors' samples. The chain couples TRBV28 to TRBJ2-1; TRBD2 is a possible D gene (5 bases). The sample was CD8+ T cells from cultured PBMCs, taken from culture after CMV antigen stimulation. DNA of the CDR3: TGTGCCAGCAGTTTAGGGGAGACCGGCCGGCAGTTCTTC. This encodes CASSLGETGRQFF.